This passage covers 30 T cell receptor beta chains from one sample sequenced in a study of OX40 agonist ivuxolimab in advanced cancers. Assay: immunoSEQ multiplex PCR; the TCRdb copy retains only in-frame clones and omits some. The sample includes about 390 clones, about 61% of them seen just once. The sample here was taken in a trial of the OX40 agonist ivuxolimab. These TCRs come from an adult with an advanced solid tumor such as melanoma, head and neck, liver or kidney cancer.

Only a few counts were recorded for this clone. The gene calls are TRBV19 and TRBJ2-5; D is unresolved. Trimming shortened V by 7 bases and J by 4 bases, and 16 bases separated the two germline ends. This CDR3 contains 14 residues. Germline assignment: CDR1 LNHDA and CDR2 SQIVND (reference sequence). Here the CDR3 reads CASTPTGLGETQYF. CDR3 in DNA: TGTGCCAGTACCCCCACGGGCCTGGGAGAGACCCAGTACTTC. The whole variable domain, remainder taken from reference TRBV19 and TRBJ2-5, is DGGITQSPKYLFRKEGQNVTLSCEQNLNHDAMYWYRQDPGQGLRLIYYSQIVNDFQKGDIAEGYSVSREKKESFPLTVTSAQKNPTAFYLCASTPTGLGETQYFGPGTRLLVL.

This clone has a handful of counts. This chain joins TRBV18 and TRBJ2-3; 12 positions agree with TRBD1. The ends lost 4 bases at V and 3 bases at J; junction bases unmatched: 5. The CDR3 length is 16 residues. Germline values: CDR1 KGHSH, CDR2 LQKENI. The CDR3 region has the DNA TGTGCCAGCTCACGCCGGGACAGGGGGCTTACAGATACGCAGTATTTT. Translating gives CASSRRDRGLTDTQYF.

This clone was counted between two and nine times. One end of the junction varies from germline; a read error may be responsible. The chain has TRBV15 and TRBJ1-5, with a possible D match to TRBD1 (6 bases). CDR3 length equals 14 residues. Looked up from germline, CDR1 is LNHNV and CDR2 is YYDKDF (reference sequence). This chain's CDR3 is CASSLRGRDQPQHF. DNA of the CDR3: TGTGCCAGCAGCTTGCGGGGGCGCGATCAGCCCCAGCATTTT.

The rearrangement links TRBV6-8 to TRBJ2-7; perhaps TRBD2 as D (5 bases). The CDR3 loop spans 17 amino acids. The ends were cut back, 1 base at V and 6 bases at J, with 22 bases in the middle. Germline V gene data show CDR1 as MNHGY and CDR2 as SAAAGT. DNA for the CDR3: TGTGCCAGCAGTTACTTATTACCGGACTCCTATCCGGGCGAGCAGTACTTC. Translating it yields CASSYLLPDSYPGEQYF.

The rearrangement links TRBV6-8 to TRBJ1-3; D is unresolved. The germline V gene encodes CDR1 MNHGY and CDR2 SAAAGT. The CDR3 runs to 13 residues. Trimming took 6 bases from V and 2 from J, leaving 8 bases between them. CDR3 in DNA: TGTGCCAGCAGGGTACGGACTGGAAACACCATATATTTT. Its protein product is CASRVRTGNTIYF.

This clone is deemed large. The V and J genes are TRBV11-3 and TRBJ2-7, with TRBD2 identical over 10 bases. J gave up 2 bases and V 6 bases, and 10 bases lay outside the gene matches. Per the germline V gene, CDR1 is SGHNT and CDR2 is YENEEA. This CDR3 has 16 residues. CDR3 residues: CASSSPPSGSPYEQYF. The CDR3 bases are TGTGCCAGCAGTTCCCCCCCTAGCGGGAGCCCCTACGAGCAGTACTTC.

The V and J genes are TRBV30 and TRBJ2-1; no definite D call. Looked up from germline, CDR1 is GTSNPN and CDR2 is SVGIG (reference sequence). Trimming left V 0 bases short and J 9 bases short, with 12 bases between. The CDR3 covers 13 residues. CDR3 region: CAWSVRSKAEQFF. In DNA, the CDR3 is TGTGCCTGGAGTGTACGTTCTAAGGCTGAGCAGTTCTTC. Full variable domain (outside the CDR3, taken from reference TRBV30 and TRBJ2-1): SQTIHQWPATLVQPVGSPLSLECTVEGTSNPNLYWYRQAAGRGLQLLFYSVGIGQISSEVPQNLSASRPQDRQFILSSKKLLLSDSGFYLCAWSVRSKAEQFFGPGTRLTVL.

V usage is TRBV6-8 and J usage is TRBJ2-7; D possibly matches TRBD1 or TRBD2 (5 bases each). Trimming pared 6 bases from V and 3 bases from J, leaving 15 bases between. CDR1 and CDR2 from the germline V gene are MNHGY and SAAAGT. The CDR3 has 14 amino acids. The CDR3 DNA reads TGTGCCAGCAGCCCGGCCGGGGCCCTCTACGAGCAGTACTTC. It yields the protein CASSPAGALYEQYF.

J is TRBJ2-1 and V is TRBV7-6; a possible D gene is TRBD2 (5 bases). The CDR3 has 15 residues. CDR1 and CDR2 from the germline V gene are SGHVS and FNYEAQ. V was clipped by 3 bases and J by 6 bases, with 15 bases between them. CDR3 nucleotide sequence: TGTGCCAGCAGCTTGACTCCTAGCCGCACCAATGAGCAGTTCTTC. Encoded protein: CASSLTPSRTNEQFF.

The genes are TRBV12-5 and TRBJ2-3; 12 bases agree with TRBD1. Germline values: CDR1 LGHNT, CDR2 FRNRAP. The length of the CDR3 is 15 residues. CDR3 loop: CASTTRDRGRDTQYF. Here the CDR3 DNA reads TGTGCCAGCACCACCCGGGACAGGGGGCGAGATACGCAGTATTTT.

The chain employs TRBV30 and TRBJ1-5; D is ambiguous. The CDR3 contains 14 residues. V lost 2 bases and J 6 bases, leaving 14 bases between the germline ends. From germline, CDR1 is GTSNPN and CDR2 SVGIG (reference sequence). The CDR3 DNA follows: TGTGCCTGGAGTTCCTCTTCGGGGTTTCAGCCCCAGCATTTT. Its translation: CAWSSSSGFQPQHF.

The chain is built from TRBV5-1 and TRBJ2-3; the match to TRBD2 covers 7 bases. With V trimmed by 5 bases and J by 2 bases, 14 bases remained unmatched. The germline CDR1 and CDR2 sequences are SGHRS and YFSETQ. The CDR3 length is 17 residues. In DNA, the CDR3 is TGCGCCAGCAGATTCGCGGGAGAGGGACTCTACACAGATACGCAGTATTTT. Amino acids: CASRFAGEGLYTDTQYF. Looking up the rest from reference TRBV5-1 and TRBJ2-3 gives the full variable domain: KAGVTQTPRYLIKTRGQQVTLSCSPISGHRSVSWYQQTPGQGLQFLFEYFSETQRNKGNFPGRFSGRQFSNSRSEMNVSTLELGDSALYLCASRFAGEGLYTDTQYFGPGTRLTVL.

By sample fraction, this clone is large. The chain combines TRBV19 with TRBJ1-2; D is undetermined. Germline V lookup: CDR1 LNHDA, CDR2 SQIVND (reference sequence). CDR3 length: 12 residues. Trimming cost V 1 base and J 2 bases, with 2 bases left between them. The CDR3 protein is CASSIANYGYTF. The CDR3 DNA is TGTGCCAGTAGTATAGCCAACTATGGCTACACCTTC. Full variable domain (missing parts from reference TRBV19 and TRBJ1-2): DGGITQSPKYLFRKEGQNVTLSCEQNLNHDAMYWYRQDPGQGLRLIYYSQIVNDFQKGDIAEGYSVSREKKESFPLTVTSAQKNPTAFYLCASSIANYGYTFGSGTRLTVV.

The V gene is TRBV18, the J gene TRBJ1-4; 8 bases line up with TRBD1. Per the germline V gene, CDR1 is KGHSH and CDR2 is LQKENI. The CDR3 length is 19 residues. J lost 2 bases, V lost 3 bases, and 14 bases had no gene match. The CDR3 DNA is TGTGCCAGCTCACCGACGACAGGGGATATCAGCTGGACTAATGAAAAACTGTTTTTT. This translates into CASSPTTGDISWTNEKLFF.

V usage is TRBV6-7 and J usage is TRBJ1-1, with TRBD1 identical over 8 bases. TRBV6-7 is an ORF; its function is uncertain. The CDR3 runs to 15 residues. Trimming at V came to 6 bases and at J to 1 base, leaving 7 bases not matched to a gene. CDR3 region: CASSTGTGGNTEAFF. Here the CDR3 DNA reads TGTGCCAGCAGCACCGGGACAGGAGGGAACACTGAAGCTTTCTTT.

The CDR3 DNA is TGTGCCAGTACCTTAGGCCCCATGTACACCGGGGAGCTGTTTTTT. Its protein product is CASTLGPMYTGELFF. This chain connects TRBV19 to TRBJ2-2; no firm D call. The germline V gene encodes CDR1 LNHDA and CDR2 SQIVND (reference sequence). V was clipped by 7 bases and J by 3 bases, with 15 bases between them. The CDR3 covers 15 residues.

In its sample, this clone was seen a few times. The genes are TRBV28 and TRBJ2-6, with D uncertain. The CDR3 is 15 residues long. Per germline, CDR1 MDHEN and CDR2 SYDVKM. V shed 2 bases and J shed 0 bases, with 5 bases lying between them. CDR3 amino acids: CASSLMGSGANVLTF. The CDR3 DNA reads TGTGCCAGCAGTTTAATGGGCTCTGGGGCCAACGTCCTGACTTTC.

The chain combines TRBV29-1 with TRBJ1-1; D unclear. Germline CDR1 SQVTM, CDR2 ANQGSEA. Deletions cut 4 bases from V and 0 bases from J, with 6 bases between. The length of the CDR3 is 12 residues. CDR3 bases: TGCAGCGTTGGGAGCGTGAACACTGAAGCTTTCTTT. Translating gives CSVGSVNTEAFF.

Written as DNA, the CDR3 is TGCGCCAGCAGCTTGTTAGACCCGGGGGAGCTGTTTTTT. It specifies CASSLLDPGELFF. The gene calls are TRBV23-1 and TRBJ2-2, with unresolved D. TRBV23-1 is an open reading frame, and its role is uncertain. The CDR3 is 13 amino acids. The V gene lost 6 bases and the J gene lost 8 bases, with 13 bases spanning the gap.

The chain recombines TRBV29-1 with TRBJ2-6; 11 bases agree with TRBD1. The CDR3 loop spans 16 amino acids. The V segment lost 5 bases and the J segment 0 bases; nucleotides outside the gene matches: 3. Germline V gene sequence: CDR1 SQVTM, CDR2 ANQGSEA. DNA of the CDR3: TGCAGCGTTCTGGACAGGGGGCCCTCTGGGGCCAACGTCCTGACTTTC. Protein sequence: CSVLDRGPSGANVLTF.

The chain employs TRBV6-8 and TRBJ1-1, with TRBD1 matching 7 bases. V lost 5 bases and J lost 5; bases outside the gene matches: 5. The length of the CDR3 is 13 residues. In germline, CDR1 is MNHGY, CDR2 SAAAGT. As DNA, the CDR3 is TGTGCCAGCAGTCGAGACAGGGTTACTGAAGCTTTCTTT. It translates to CASSRDRVTEAFF.

The CDR3 DNA follows: TGTGCCAGCAGTAGGGGGGGCCACTATGGCTACACCTTC. Residues: CASSRGGHYGYTF. J is TRBJ1-2 and V is TRBV6-8; TRBD1 is a possible D gene (6 bases). This CDR3 has 13 residues. CDR1 is MNHGY, CDR2 SAAAGT, per germline. Trimming removed 5 bases from V and 3 bases from J, with 10 bases in between.

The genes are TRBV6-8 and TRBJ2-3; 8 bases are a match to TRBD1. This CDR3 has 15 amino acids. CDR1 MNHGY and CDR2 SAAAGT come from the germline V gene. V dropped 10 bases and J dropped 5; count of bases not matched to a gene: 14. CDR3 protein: CAIRSYPDREDTQYF. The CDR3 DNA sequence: TGTGCCATCAGGTCCTACCCGGACAGGGAAGATACGCAGTATTTT.

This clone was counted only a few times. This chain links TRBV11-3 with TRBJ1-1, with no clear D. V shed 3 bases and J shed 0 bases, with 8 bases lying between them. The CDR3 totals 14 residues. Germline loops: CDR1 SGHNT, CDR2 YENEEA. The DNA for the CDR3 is TGTGCCAGCAGCTTGCGTCTAGTGAACACTGAAGCTTTCTTT. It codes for CASSLRLVNTEAFF.

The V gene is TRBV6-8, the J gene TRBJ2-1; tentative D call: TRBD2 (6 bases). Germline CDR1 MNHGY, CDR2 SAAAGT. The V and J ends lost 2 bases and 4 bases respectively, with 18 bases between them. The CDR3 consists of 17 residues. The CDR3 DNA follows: TGTGCCAGCAGTTACCCAGGACGGGAGACATCATACAATGAGCAGTTCTTC. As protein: CASSYPGRETSYNEQFF.

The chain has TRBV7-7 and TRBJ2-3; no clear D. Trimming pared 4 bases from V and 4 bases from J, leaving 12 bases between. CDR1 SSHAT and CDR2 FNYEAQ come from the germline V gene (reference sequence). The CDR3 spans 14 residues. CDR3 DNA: TGTGCCAGCAGCTCACGAGGAGCCGCAGATACGCAGTATTTT. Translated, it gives CASSSRGAADTQYF.

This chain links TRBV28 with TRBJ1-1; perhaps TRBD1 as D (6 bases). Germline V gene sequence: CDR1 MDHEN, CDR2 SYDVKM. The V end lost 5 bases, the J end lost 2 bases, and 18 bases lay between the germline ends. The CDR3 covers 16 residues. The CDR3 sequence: CASSPPHTGYNTEAFF. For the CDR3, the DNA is TGTGCCAGCAGTCCCCCCCATACAGGGTACAACACTGAAGCTTTCTTT.

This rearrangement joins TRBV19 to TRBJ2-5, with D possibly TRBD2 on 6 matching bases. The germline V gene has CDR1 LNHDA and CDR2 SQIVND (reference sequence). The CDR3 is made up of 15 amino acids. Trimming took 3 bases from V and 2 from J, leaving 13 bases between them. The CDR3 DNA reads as TGTGCCAGTAGTATGGGGGGACTCGGGCAAGAGACCCAGTACTTC. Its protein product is CASSMGGLGQETQYF.

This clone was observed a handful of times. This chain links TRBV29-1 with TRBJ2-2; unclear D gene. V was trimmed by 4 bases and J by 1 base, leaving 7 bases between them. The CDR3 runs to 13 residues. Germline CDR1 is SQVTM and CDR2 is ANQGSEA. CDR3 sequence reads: CSVVWQNTGELFF. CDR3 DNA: TGCAGCGTTGTATGGCAGAACACCGGGGAGCTGTTTTTT.

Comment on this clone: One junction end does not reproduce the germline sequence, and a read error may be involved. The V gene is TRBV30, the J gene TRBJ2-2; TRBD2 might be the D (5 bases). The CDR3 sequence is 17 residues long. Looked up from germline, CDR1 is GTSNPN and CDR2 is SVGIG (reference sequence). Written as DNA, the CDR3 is TGTGCTTGGAGTCGAATCCGGACTGAAGGGAACACCGGGGAGCTGTTTTTT. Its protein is CAWSRIRTEGNTGELFF.